Following are 15 T cell receptor beta chains from one sample sequenced in a study of shared clonotypes between healthy human individuals (dated by TCRdb to about 2020). The library was generated by the immunoSEQ multiplex PCR assay. As stored in TCRdb, this immuneACCESS dataset retains in-frame rearrangements with V and J assigned. A fraction of the clones does not appear; measured against another copy, unresolved V genes explain less than half of the discrepancy, and the remainder lacks a known reason. Across this sample there are under 2,500,000 clones, with more than 90% seen only once. Clones ranked in the top ten supply roughly 0.13% of the sample. Source material: naive CD4+ T cells sorted from blood. The meaning of the sample's cell subset or site label: CD45RA+ positively selected. The receptor set was obtained from a man between 18 and 35 years old in good health.

This clone was seen a single time. The rearrangement uses TRBV2 and TRBJ1-5; 8 positions match TRBD1. The CDR3 covers 14 residues. Per germline, CDR1 SNHLY and CDR2 FYNNEI. V trimming: 5 bases; J trimming: 5 bases; junction bases outside the gene matches: 5. The CDR3 protein is CASSSRGHDQPQHF. CDR3 DNA sequence: TGTGCCAGCAGTAGCAGGGGGCATGATCAGCCCCAGCATTTT.

The chain combines TRBV18 with TRBJ1-2; no firm D call. Trimming left V 4 bases short and J 5 bases short, with 11 bases between. Germline V gene data show CDR1 as KGHSH and CDR2 as LQKENI. This CDR3 is built from 13 residues. The CDR3 coding sequence is TGTGCCAGCTCACAGAGGGAGGGATATGGCTACACCTTC. This translates into CASSQREGYGYTF.

The chain has TRBV6-1 and TRBJ2-5; 8 bases align to TRBD1. There are 14 residues in the CDR3. In germline, CDR1 is MNHNS, CDR2 SASEGT. Germline trimming cut 8 bases from V and 1 base from J; bases unmatched to any gene: 6. This CDR3 is CASGGQVLQETQYF. The CDR3 coding sequence is TGTGCCAGCGGGGGACAGGTCCTCCAAGAGACCCAGTACTTC.

This chain uses TRBV6-5 with TRBJ1-3, with D hard to call. V shed 6 bases and J shed 1 base, with 10 bases lying between them. Germline V gene data show CDR1 as MNHEY and CDR2 as SVGAGI. There are 14 residues in the CDR3. DNA for the CDR3: TGTGCCAGCAGAAGCTTAGGATCTGGAAACACCATATATTTT. Protein: CASRSLGSGNTIYF.

V usage is TRBV5-4 and J usage is TRBJ2-7; TRBD1 aligns across 7 bases. Per germline, CDR1 SGHNT and CDR2 YYREEE (reference sequence). V shed 5 bases and J 3 bases; nucleotides not matched to a gene: 5. The CDR3 contains 13 residues. CDR3 sequence reads: CASSPGTVYEQYF. In DNA, the CDR3 is TGTGCCAGCAGTCCGGGGACAGTCTACGAGCAGTACTTC.

This chain joins TRBV7-9 and TRBJ1-2; D is undetermined. V lost 4 bases and J 8 bases, leaving 20 bases between the germline ends. The length of the CDR3 is 15 residues. Germline V lookup: CDR1 SEHNR, CDR2 FQNEAQ (reference sequence). The CDR3 loop is CASSSTAGLWLGYTF. The CDR3 DNA reads TGTGCCAGCAGCTCAACAGCGGGTTTATGGCTCGGCTACACCTTC.

The V gene is TRBV30, the J gene TRBJ1-2; D possibly corresponds to TRBD1 (6 bases). The length of the CDR3 is 15 residues. The V gene's germline CDR1 is GTSNPN and CDR2 SVGIG (reference sequence). The germline V and J ends were trimmed by 4 bases and 2 bases, with 17 bases remaining between them. CDR3 bases: TGTGCCTGGATATCTCTAGGGGGATTAAACTATGGCTACACCTTC. It specifies CAWISLGGLNYGYTF. The full variable domain, with the rest looked up from reference TRBV30 and TRBJ1-2, is SQTIHQWPATLVQPVGSPLSLECTVEGTSNPNLYWYRQAAGRGLQLLFYSVGIGQISSEVPQNLSASRPQDRQFILSSKKLLLSDSGFYLCAWISLGGLNYGYTFGSGTRLTVV.

This clone was seen just once. The V call is TRBV7-2, the J call TRBJ2-2; 7 bases agree with TRBD1. Unmatched junction bases numbered 7, after V lost 5 bases and J lost 7 bases. The CDR3 loop spans 14 amino acids. The germline V gene has CDR1 SGHTA and CDR2 FQGNSA. The CDR3 loop reads CASSQTTGFGELFF. The CDR3, as DNA: TGTGCCAGCAGCCAGACGACAGGGTTCGGGGAGCTGTTTTTT.

This clone was detected only once. The chain is built from TRBV30 and TRBJ2-2; D is undetermined. The CDR3 has 14 residues. Germline lookup yields CDR1 GTSNPN and CDR2 SVGIG (reference sequence). V lost 3 bases to trimming and J lost 6 bases, with 14 bases between them. CDR3 sequence reads: CAWSARPNAGELFF. The CDR3 nucleotides read TGTGCCTGGAGCGCAAGGCCTAACGCCGGGGAGCTGTTTTTT.

The rearrangement uses TRBV2 and TRBJ1-2, with 9 bases identical to TRBD1. With V trimmed by 8 bases and J by 1 base, 5 bases remained unmatched. The CDR3 spans 14 residues. CDR1 and CDR2 (germline): SNHLY, FYNNEI. CDR3 region: CASWVDRGNYGYTF. CDR3 bases: TGTGCCAGCTGGGTGGACAGGGGTAACTATGGCTACACCTTC. Using reference TRBV2 and TRBJ1-2 for the parts outside the CDR3, the full variable domain is EPEVTQTPSHQVTQMGQEVILRCVPISNHLYFYWYRQILGQKVEFLVSFYNNEISEKSEIFDDQFSVERPDGSNFTLKIRSTKLEDSAMYFCASWVDRGNYGYTFGSGTRLTVV.

This clone was recorded only once. At the DNA level, this CDR3 is encoded by other sequences in the same sample as well. V and J are TRBV6-5 and TRBJ1-3; no clear D gene. Trimming removed 7 bases from V and 0 bases from J, with 10 bases in between. The length of the CDR3 is 14 residues. Looked up from germline, CDR1 is MNHEY and CDR2 is SVGAGI. CDR3 coding DNA: TGTGCCAGCACCCGGGGTTTCTCTGGAAACACCATATATTTT. Protein product: CASTRGFSGNTIYF.

This sequence joins TRBV5-5 and TRBJ2-3; D remains unclear. CDR3 length equals 15 residues. V was pared by 4 bases and J by 2 bases, with 14 bases between. Germline-derived CDR1 and CDR2 are SGHKS and YYEKEE (reference sequence). CDR3 loop: CASSPELYLTDTQYF. The CDR3 bases are TGTGCCAGCAGCCCTGAACTATACCTCACAGATACGCAGTATTTT.

This clone has more than one count but fewer than ten. A read error is likely, as this CDR3 ends without the conserved phenylalanine or tryptophan. No DNA is shown, since the ends of the CDR3 on it are uncertain; the CDR3 is the one TCRdb lists. The V and J genes are TRBV5-1 and TRBJ1-5; the D call of TRBD1 is as the table states it, not checked on the DNA. Germline V gene data show CDR1 as SGHRS and CDR2 as YFSETQ. Termini included, the CDR3 measures 11 amino acids. The CDR3 here is CASSLVDTCQV.

This clone was counted a single time. This sequence joins TRBV5-1 and TRBJ2-7; tentative D call: TRBD2 (6 bases). CDR1 and CDR2 from the germline V gene are SGHRS and YFSETQ. The CDR3 consists of 13 residues. V gave up 5 bases and J gave up 3 bases, with 12 bases separating them. The CDR3, as DNA: TGCGCCAGCAGTTCGGGAGCCGGCTACGAGCAGTACTTC. The encoded protein is CASSSGAGYEQYF.

The J gene is TRBJ2-7, the V gene TRBV28; 7 bases agree with TRBD1. Germline V gene sequence: CDR1 MDHEN, CDR2 SYDVKM. This CDR3 is built from 13 residues. V was pared by 5 bases and J by 3 bases, with 4 bases of the junction left unmatched. DNA of the CDR3: TGTGCCAGCAGTGGGGGACAGAACTACGAGCAGTACTTC. Amino acids: CASSGGQNYEQYF.